These T cell receptor beta chains were read from a single sample in a study of cytomegalovirus exposure and HLA in healthy donors. Sequencing used immunoSEQ multiplex PCR; TCRdb keeps in-frame clones, though not all of them. The data contain approximately 110,000 clones, approximately 70% of them singletons. The sequenced sample consisted of PBMCs. The receptors were gathered from a man younger than 40 in good health and CMV-seropositive. Each CDR3 is given with its conserved first and last residue. The D gene is left open where the match is weak. Rows give clone size only sometimes, using once, few, many, or a class for an expanded clone.

J: TRBJ1-2; size: NA; V: TRBV12-5; D: NA; CDR3: CASGPRGTDYGYTF; DNA: TGTGCTAGTGGCCCTAGGGGGACGGACTATGGCTACACCTTC
J: TRBJ1-1; size: NA; V: TRBV4-3; D: NA; CDR3: CASSQDLLGGEAFF; DNA: TGCGCCAGCAGCCAAGACTTGTTGGGAGGTGAAGCTTTCTTT
J: TRBJ2-1; size: NA; V: TRBV2; D: TRBD2; CDR3: CASSYSGAAYNEQFF; DNA: TGTGCCAGCAGTTACAGCGGGGCTGCCTACAATGAGCAGTTCTTC
J: TRBJ2-3; size: NA; V: TRBV18; D: NA; CDR3: CASSPLGTSTDTQYF; DNA: TGTGCCAGCTCACCACTGGGGACTAGCACAGATACGCAGTATTTT
J: TRBJ2-3; size: NA; V: TRBV27; D: NA; CDR3: CASSLSLAGYPDTQYF; DNA: TGTGCCAGCAGTTTATCGCTCGCAGGGTACCCAGATACGCAGTATTTT
J: TRBJ1-2; size: NA; V: TRBV7-2; D: TRBD1; CDR3: CASSLVLGTGNGYTF; DNA: TGTGCCAGCAGCTTAGTTTTGGGGACAGGGAACGGCTACACCTTC
J: TRBJ2-1; size: NA; V: TRBV5-1; D: NA; CDR3: CASSLGGGSYNEQFF; DNA: TGCGCCAGCAGCTTGGGCGGAGGATCCTACAATGAGCAGTTCTTC
J: TRBJ2-7; size: NA; V: TRBV5-5; D: NA; CDR3: CASSLEWQGFYEQYF; DNA: TGTGCCAGCAGCTTGGAGTGGCAGGGTTTCTACGAGCAGTACTTC
J: TRBJ2-7; size: NA; V: TRBV5-1; D: NA; CDR3: CASMIGSSYEQYF; DNA: TGCGCCAGCATGATAGGGAGCTCCTACGAGCAGTACTTC
J: TRBJ1-1; size: NA; V: TRBV29-1; D: TRBD1; CDR3: CSVIPRDRNTEAFF; DNA: TGCAGCGTTATCCCACGGGACAGGAACACTGAAGCTTTCTTT
J: TRBJ2-1; size: NA; V: TRBV7-2; D: TRBD1; CDR3: CASSLTGNEQFF; DNA: TGTGCCAGCAGCTTGACAGGGAATGAGCAGTTCTTC
J: TRBJ2-4; size: NA; V: TRBV28; D: TRBD1; CDR3: CASRTGGVLAKNIQYF; DNA: TGTGCCAGCAGGACAGGGGGCGTTTTGGCCAAAAACATTCAGTACTTC
J: TRBJ1-1; size: few; V: TRBV4-1; D: TRBD1; CDR3: CASGHGGQLNTEAFF; DNA: TGCGCCAGCGGTCATGGGGGACAGCTCAACACTGAAGCTTTCTTT
J: TRBJ2-5; size: NA; V: TRBV23-1; D: TRBD1; CDR3: CASSPDRESETQYF; DNA: TGCGCCAGCAGCCCGGACAGGGAATCCGAGACCCAGTACTTC
J: TRBJ2-7; size: NA; V: TRBV11-2; D: TRBD2; CDR3: CASSPWGGRRRMSEQYF; DNA: TGTGCCAGCAGCCCGTGGGGGGGTCGACGCCGGATGAGTGAGCAGTACTTC
J: TRBJ2-1; size: NA; V: TRBV5-1; D: TRBD1; CDR3: CASSLGQGTIADEQFF; DNA: TGCGCCAGCAGCCTTGGACAGGGGACGATCGCCGATGAGCAGTTCTTC
J: TRBJ2-3; size: NA; V: TRBV5-8; D: NA; CDR3: CASSLTMQETDTQYF; DNA: TGTGCCAGCAGCTTAACCATGCAAGAGACAGATACGCAGTATTTT
J: TRBJ2-5; size: once; V: TRBV18; D: NA; CDR3: CASSPPMDSEETQYF; DNA: TGTGCCAGCTCACCACCGATGGACAGTGAAGAGACCCAGTACTTC
J: TRBJ1-1; size: NA; V: TRBV19; D: NA; CDR3: CASSRLQGNTEAFF; DNA: TGTGCCAGTAGTCGGTTACAGGGGAACACTGAAGCTTTCTTT
J: TRBJ1-3; size: NA; V: TRBV7-9; D: TRBD1; CDR3: CASRYAGGQGSGNTIYF; DNA: TGTGCCAGCAGATACGCGGGGGGACAGGGGTCTGGAAACACCATATATTTT
J: TRBJ1-1; size: NA; V: TRBV9; D: NA; CDR3: CASSVAGGGTEAFF; DNA: TGTGCCAGCAGCGTAGCTGGGGGAGGGACTGAAGCTTTCTTT
J: TRBJ2-7; size: NA; V: TRBV11-2; D: TRBD2; CDR3: CASSLLSGGDEQYF; DNA: TGTGCCAGCAGCTTACTTAGCGGGGGTGACGAGCAGTACTTC
J: TRBJ1-2; size: NA; V: TRBV6-5; D: NA; CDR3: CASSYSDRLLPGYTF; DNA: TGTGCCAGCAGTTACTCCGACAGGTTGCTACCTGGCTACACCTTC
J: TRBJ1-3; size: NA; V: TRBV9; D: NA; CDR3: CASSVVAGPGNTIYF; DNA: TGTGCCAGCAGCGTAGTGGCAGGGCCGGGAAACACCATATATTTT
J: TRBJ2-1; size: NA; V: TRBV2; D: NA; CDR3: CASRTGTFYNEQFF; DNA: TGTGCCAGCAGAACCGGGACTTTCTACAATGAGCAGTTCTTC
J: TRBJ2-1; size: few; V: TRBV20-1; D: NA; CDR3: CSAKGYNEQFF; DNA: TGCAGTGCGAAGGGGTACAATGAGCAGTTCTTC
J: TRBJ1-3; size: few; V: TRBV4-1; D: NA; CDR3: CASSQEGGRGWGSGNTIYF; DNA: TGCGCCAGCAGCCAAGAGGGTGGCAGGGGCTGGGGCTCTGGAAACACCATATATTTT
J: TRBJ1-2; size: few; V: TRBV11-2; D: TRBD1; CDR3: CASSLVDGTEYGYTF; DNA: TGTGCCAGCAGCTTAGTGGACGGGACAGAATATGGCTACACCTTC
J: TRBJ1-3; size: NA; V: TRBV7-8; D: NA; CDR3: CASSLTAGAGNTIYF; DNA: TGTGCCAGCAGCTTAACCGCAGGGGCGGGAAACACCATATATTTT
J: TRBJ1-1; size: NA; V: TRBV6-1; D: NA; CDR3: CASSESQGMRTEAFF; DNA: TGTGCCAGCAGTGAATCTCAGGGGATGAGGACTGAAGCTTTCTTT
J: TRBJ1-1; size: NA; V: TRBV9; D: NA; CDR3: CASSEGMNTEAFF; DNA: TGTGCCAGCAGCGAGGGGATGAACACTGAAGCTTTCTTT
J: TRBJ1-1; size: few; V: TRBV5-1; D: TRBD1; CDR3: CASSSSTGTGVGAFF; DNA: TGCGCCAGCAGCTCTTCCACCGGGACAGGGGTCGGAGCTTTCTTT
J: TRBJ2-5; size: NA; V: TRBV7-3; D: NA; CDR3: CASSRDQETQYF; DNA: TGTGCCAGCAGCCGAGACCAAGAGACCCAGTACTTC